The entry that follows covers one TCR beta chain sequence. Diagnosis rested on symptoms, serum thyroxine and TRAb, thyroid ultrasound, and orbital computed tomography. Template material for amplifying TCR beta CDR3 regions consisted of RNA transcripts. The HTBI primer set was used in a first-round RT-PCR of the TCR CDR3. A single record per CDR3 protein comes from TCRdb applying MiXCR to the multiplex PCR reads. The data contain about 590,000 distinct CDR3 sequences, around 16% of them singletons. The germline V gene has CDR1 SEHNR and CDR2 FQNEAQ (reference sequence). J gave up 7 bases and V 5 bases, and 8 bases lay outside the gene matches. The CDR3 is made up of 16 amino acids. This record belongs to a study of T cells in Graves' hyperthyroidism and ophthalmopathy.

This receptor was obtained from a woman in her 30s with Graves' hyperthyroidism. The chain carries TRBV7-9 and TRBJ2-1; TRBD2 aligns across 13 bases. Sequencing was done on a sample of blood. CDR3 bases: TGTGCCAGCAGCACAACACTAGCGGGGGGGGGGAATGAGCAGTTCTTC. It translates to CASSTTLAGGGNEQFF.